This T cell receptor (beta chain) is drawn from a study of cytomegalovirus exposure and HLA in healthy donors. The study, taken as a whole, reports: Specific recognition of CMV antigens was confirmed in vitro for three chains (all CMV-associated). TCR sequences were mostly rare, though some public TCRs occurred in many donors.

V lost 1 base and J lost 3, with 12 bases in between. In germline, CDR1 is MNHNS, CDR2 SASEGT. The CDR3 is made up of 15 amino acids. Note on this clone: Its cognate antigen is unknown.

Profiling relied on immunoSEQ multiplex PCR, and the TCRdb table lists in-frame clones only, not all of them. The sample lists under 200,000 clones; about 88% were seen once. This receptor was identified in a woman under 30 in good health and CMV-seronegative. The sample consisted of PBMCs. The V call is TRBV6-1, the J call TRBJ1-2; a weak D match, TRBD1 (6 bases). CDR3 in DNA: TGTGCCAGCAGTGAAGGTTCCGGGACATACTATGGCTACACCTTC. Translation gives CASSEGSGTYYGYTF.